These 7 T cell receptor beta chains originate from one sample sequenced in a study of cytomegalovirus exposure and HLA in healthy donors. Clones were read by immunoSEQ multiplex PCR, and TCRdb kept only the in-frame ones, dropping some. The sample holds nearly 200,000 clones, 84% seen once. Source material: PBMCs. The source of these receptors is a woman under 40 in good health and CMV-seropositive.

In DNA, the CDR3 is TGTGCCAGCTCACTAGCGGGAGAGGACGAGCAGTACTTC. Translating it yields CASSLAGEDEQYF. The V call is TRBV18, the J call TRBJ2-7; TRBD2 matches 9 bases. This CDR3 spans 13 amino acids. Trimming took 4 bases from V and 5 from J; bases not matched to a gene: 3. The germline CDR1 and CDR2 sequences are KGHSH and LQKENI.

The chain combines TRBV28 with TRBJ1-5; D is unclear. Germline CDR1 reads MDHEN; CDR2 reads SYDVKM. The CDR3 contains 13 residues. V was trimmed by 8 bases and J by 3 bases, leaving 11 bases between them. The CDR3 spells CASGEGNNQPQHF. The CDR3 coding sequence is TGTGCCAGCGGGGAGGGCAACAATCAGCCCCAGCATTTT.

This chain uses TRBV2 with TRBJ1-2, with D perhaps matching TRBD1 (6 bases). This CDR3 spans 13 amino acids. The V and J ends lost 6 bases and 4 bases respectively, with 12 bases between them. Per germline, CDR1 SNHLY and CDR2 FYNNEI. CDR3: CASRVRGSYGYTF. The CDR3 bases are TGTGCCAGCAGGGTCAGGGGTAGCTATGGCTACACCTTC. The full variable domain, its missing parts supplied by reference TRBV2 and TRBJ1-2, is EPEVTQTPSHQVTQMGQEVILRCVPISNHLYFYWYRQILGQKVEFLVSFYNNEISEKSEIFDDQFSVERPDGSNFTLKIRSTKLEDSAMYFCASRVRGSYGYTFGSGTRLTVV.

The genes are TRBV11-2 and TRBJ2-7; 10 positions match TRBD2. The V gene's germline CDR1 is SGHAT and CDR2 FQNNGV. Trimming took 4 bases from V and 4 from J; bases not matched to a gene: 7. CDR3 length: 15 residues. This CDR3 is CASSSGPAGGYEQYF. CDR3 coding DNA: TGTGCCAGCAGCTCAGGGCCAGCGGGAGGGTACGAGCAGTACTTC.

This clone was detected once. CDR3: CASSLFEGVDTEAFF. CDR3 coding DNA: TGTGCCAGCAGTTTATTCGAGGGAGTGGACACTGAAGCTTTCTTT. The chain uses TRBV27 and TRBJ1-1; D not certain. CDR3 length: 15 amino acids. Trimming took 1 base from V and 3 from J, leaving 12 bases between them. Germline V gene lookup returns CDR1 MNHEY and CDR2 SMNVEV (reference sequence).

The chain has TRBV5-1 and TRBJ1-1, with D possibly being TRBD1 (5 bases). There are 14 residues in the CDR3. The germline V gene has CDR1 SGHRS and CDR2 YFSETQ. Trimming cost V 3 bases and J 3 bases, with 12 bases left between them. The CDR3: CASSSGWGDTEAFF. CDR3 DNA sequence: TGCGCCAGCAGCTCAGGGTGGGGGGACACTGAAGCTTTCTTT.

The count of this clone is one. This chain links TRBV7-9 with TRBJ2-1; 7 nucleotides agree with TRBD1. Unmatched junction bases numbered 8, after V lost 3 bases and J lost 6 bases. Germline V gene lookup returns CDR1 SEHNR and CDR2 FQNEAQ (reference sequence). This CDR3 is 15 amino acids long. In DNA form, the CDR3 reads TGTGCCAGCAGCTTTCCGGGACAGCTAGCCAATGAGCAGTTCTTC. This gives the protein CASSFPGQLANEQFF. Full variable domain (remainder filled in from reference TRBV7-9 and TRBJ2-1): DTGVSQNPRHKITKRGQNVTFRCDPISEHNRLYWYRQTLGQGPEFLTYFQNEAQLEKSRLLSDRFSAERPKGSFSTLEIQRTEQGDSAMYLCASSFPGQLANEQFFGPGTRLTVL.